Below, 23 T cell receptor beta chains from the same sample are listed, as sequenced in a study of CD8 T cells in ankylosing spondylitis. From the 5' RACE reads, TCRdb called clonotypes with MiXCR, one entry per CDR3 protein. The sample consists of 200,000 to 250,000 distinct CDR3 sequences, approximately 7.6% of them appearing once. Sequenced: blood, either unsorted or a sorted T cell fraction (not recorded which). The receptors stem from a female donor with ankylosing spondylitis or in good health (not recorded which).

To note about this clonotype: Given a much more abundant clone one base away, this may be a read error. The CDR3 region has the DNA TGTGCCACCCACGGAGAAGGCTACACCTTC. It encodes CATHGEGYTF. V gene TRBV15 combines with J gene TRBJ1-2; D uncertain. Germline CDR1 LNHNV, CDR2 YYDKDF (reference sequence). This CDR3 is 10 amino acids long. The V end lost 8 bases, the J end lost 8 bases, and 9 bases lay between the germline ends.

The V and J genes are TRBV29-1 and TRBJ2-1; 9 bases fit TRBD2. This CDR3 is 13 amino acids long. Germline CDR1 and CDR2: SQVTM and ANQGSEA. The J segment lost 1 base and the V segment lost 8 bases, leaving 3 bases of the junction unmatched. The CDR3: CSTLAGSYNEQFF. DNA for the CDR3: TGCAGCACCCTAGCGGGGTCCTACAATGAGCAGTTCTTC.

In its sample, this clonotype was seen many times. V and J are TRBV3-1 and TRBJ2-1, with D perhaps matching TRBD2 (5 bases). The CDR3 is 20 residues long. Germline V gene sequence: CDR1 LGHDT, CDR2 YNNKEL (reference sequence). Trimming removed 0 bases at V and 5 bases at J, with 26 bases between. CDR3 loop: CASSQEFSNLGEVENNEQFF. The CDR3 DNA sequence: TGTGCCAGCAGCCAAGAATTTTCGAACTTGGGAGAGGTAGAAAACAATGAGCAGTTCTTC.

V and J are TRBV7-9 and TRBJ2-5; 10 bases fit TRBD2. There are 15 residues in the CDR3. The junction had 6 bases not matched to a gene; V was cut back by 8 bases and J by 0 bases. Germline lookup yields CDR1 SEHNR and CDR2 FQNEAQ (reference sequence). The CDR3 DNA reads as TGTGCCAGCGGCAAACTAGCGGGGAACCAAGAGACCCAGTACTTC. As protein: CASGKLAGNQETQYF.

This clonotype showed up many times. This chain joins TRBV6-5 and TRBJ2-3; D ambiguous. Between the trimmed V and J ends, which lost 0 bases and 6 bases, there was a span of 7 bases. Per germline, CDR1 MNHEY and CDR2 SVGAGI. The CDR3 length is 13 residues. The DNA of the CDR3 is TGTGCCAGCAGTTACTCTCGGATCGATACGCAGTATTTT. Its protein is CASSYSRIDTQYF.

The chain has TRBV9 and TRBJ1-3; tentative D call: TRBD1 (5 bases). Germline-derived CDR1 and CDR2 are SGDLS and YYNGEE. The CDR3 runs to 13 residues. Trimming stripped 10 bases from V and 4 bases from J, with 15 bases between. CDR3: CACSKGTGNTIYF. The CDR3 DNA is TGTGCCTGCTCGAAGGGGACCGGAAACACCATATATTTT.

This clonotype was observed at least ten times. This chain links TRBV5-1 with TRBJ2-1; D may be TRBD1 (7 bases). The CDR3 sequence is 16 residues long. The V gene lost 0 bases and the J gene lost 6 bases, with 16 bases spanning the gap. CDR1 is SGHRS, CDR2 YFSETQ, per germline. The CDR3 nucleotides read TGCGCCAGCAGCTTGGTGTTTCAGGGGGGTGGCAATGAGCAGTTCTTC. Translating gives CASSLVFQGGGNEQFF.

This clonotype was found many times. The chain joins TRBV5-1 to TRBJ2-7, with 9 bases that match TRBD1. The CDR3 consists of 16 residues. Germline lookup yields CDR1 SGHRS and CDR2 YFSETQ. After removal of 2 bases from V and 2 bases from J, the junction contained 8 bases not matched to a gene. The CDR3 protein is CASSFTGGAGTYEQYF. In nucleotides, the CDR3 is TGCGCCAGCAGCTTTACAGGGGGCGCGGGAACCTACGAGCAGTACTTC.

This clonotype was counted at least ten times. V is TRBV7-2 and J is TRBJ2-5; TRBD1 might be the D (5 bases). Trimming took off 1 base at V and 5 bases at J, with 11 bases between the two ends. Germline V lookup: CDR1 SGHTA, CDR2 FQGNSA. CDR3 length: 14 amino acids. For the CDR3, the DNA is TGTGCCAGCAGCTTAGGGACACGGTTGGAGACCCAGTACTTC. It is translated as CASSLGTRLETQYF.

In the case of this clonotype: A much bigger clone sits one base away, suggesting this may be a read error. This chain links TRBV18 with TRBJ1-3; D call uncertain. Germline V gene data show CDR1 as KGHSH and CDR2 as LQKENI. This CDR3 has 15 amino acids. The CDR3 region is CVSSPSGTVGNTIYF. The CDR3 region has the DNA TGTGTCAGCTCACCTTCAGGCACGGTTGGAAACACCATATATTTT.

This clonotype was seen a handful of times. Possible read error: a much larger clone is one base away. The rearrangement links TRBV12-3 or TRBV12-4 to TRBJ2-1; no clear D. The ends were cut back, 6 bases at V and 5 bases at J, with 2 bases in the middle. The CDR3 covers 10 residues. The CDR3 region has the DNA TGTGCCAGCAGCAACAATGAGCAGTTCTTC. Its translation: CASSNNEQFF.

This clonotype was observed at least ten times. V usage is TRBV7-2 and J usage is TRBJ2-3; D gene ambiguous. Germline V gene data show CDR1 as SGHTA and CDR2 as FQGNSA. V shed 5 bases and J shed 7 bases, with 19 bases lying between them. The CDR3 runs to 15 residues. The CDR3 is CASSKVAVEGNTQYF. DNA for the CDR3: TGTGCCAGCAGCAAAGTGGCGGTGGAAGGAAATACGCAGTATTTT.

The sample holds many counts of this clonotype. The chain carries TRBV6-1 and TRBJ2-7, with TRBD1 identical over 9 bases. Germline-derived CDR1 and CDR2 are MNHNS and SASEGT. This CDR3 is 14 amino acids long. The V and J ends lost 6 bases and 5 bases, in that order; junction bases with no gene match: 8. CDR3 protein: CASREDRGGDEQYF. CDR3 bases: TGTGCCAGCAGGGAGGACAGGGGAGGCGACGAGCAGTACTTC.

The rearrangement uses TRBV10-1 and TRBJ2-6; perhaps D is TRBD1 or TRBD2 (5 bases each). Per the germline V gene, CDR1 is WNHNN and CDR2 is SYGVQD (reference sequence). This CDR3 is built from 17 residues. Trimming removed 2 bases at V and 0 bases at J, with 11 bases between. The CDR3 region is CASSEESGSSGANVLTF. The CDR3 DNA reads as TGCGCCAGCAGTGAGGAATCAGGGAGCTCTGGGGCCAACGTCCTGACTTTC.

This clonotype has a count of ten or more. The chain couples TRBV27 to TRBJ2-1, with D hard to call. The CDR3 consists of 9 residues. From germline, CDR1 is MNHEY and CDR2 SMNVEV (reference sequence). Trimming removed 9 bases from V and 7 bases from J, with 4 bases in between. The CDR3 here is CASSNEQFF. CDR3 nucleotides: TGTGCCAGTTCTAATGAGCAGTTCTTC.

This clonotype was recorded at least ten times. V is TRBV12-3 or TRBV12-4 and J is TRBJ2-1; D is uncertain. The CDR3 totals 13 residues. Trimming pared 3 bases from V and 7 bases from J, leaving 10 bases between. CDR3 loop: CASSFGFGNEQFF. The CDR3 DNA reads as TGTGCCAGCAGTTTTGGGTTTGGAAATGAGCAGTTCTTC.

This clonotype has ten or more counts. The chain uses TRBV5-1 and TRBJ1-1; D gene unclear. Germline V gene lookup returns CDR1 SGHRS and CDR2 YFSETQ. This CDR3 is built from 16 residues. Trimming pared 4 bases from V and 1 base from J, leaving 17 bases between. The CDR3 sequence: CASSVRPGTTNTEAFF. The CDR3 coding sequence is TGCGCCAGCAGCGTGCGCCCAGGAACTACGAACACTGAAGCTTTCTTT.

This clonotype showed up many times. The J gene is TRBJ2-7, the V gene TRBV7-6; possible D gene TRBD2, 6 bases. V was trimmed by 1 base and J by 1 base, leaving 11 bases between them. CDR1 SGHVS and CDR2 FNYEAQ come from the germline V gene. CDR3 length: 15 residues. In DNA form, the CDR3 reads TGTGCCAGCAGCTTAGAGGCGGGGCCGTCCTACGAGCAGTACTTC. This gives the protein CASSLEAGPSYEQYF. Complete variable domain (other parts from reference TRBV7-6 and TRBJ2-7): GAGVSQSPRYKVTKRGQDVALRCDPISGHVSLYWYRQALGQGPEFLTYFNYEAQQDKSGLPNDRFSAERPEGSISTLTIQRTEQRDSAMYRCASSLEAGPSYEQYFGPGTRLTVT.

This clonotype showed up many times. The rearrangement joins TRBV3-1 to TRBJ2-7, with 7 bases matching TRBD2. V lost 0 bases to trimming and J lost 2 bases; unmatched junction nucleotides: 7. This CDR3 is built from 16 residues. CDR1 LGHDT and CDR2 YNNKEL come from the germline V gene (reference sequence). The CDR3 bases are TGTGCCAGCAGCCAAGATTTAAGAGCGGGGCCCTACGAGCAGTACTTC. As protein: CASSQDLRAGPYEQYF.

The genes are TRBV9 and TRBJ2-4; 8 nucleotides line up with TRBD1. The CDR3 is 14 amino acids. The junction had 8 bases not matched to a gene; V was cut back by 3 bases and J by 9 bases. From germline, CDR1 is SGDLS and CDR2 YYNGEE. The CDR3 here is CASSARTGKGIQYF. The CDR3 region has the DNA TGTGCCAGCAGCGCCCGGACAGGGAAGGGCATTCAGTACTTC.

At least ten counts were recorded for this clonotype. This rearrangement joins TRBV12-3 or TRBV12-4 to TRBJ1-2; 12 bases line up with TRBD1. V was pared by 6 bases and J by 4 bases, with 6 bases of the junction left unmatched. This CDR3 is built from 15 residues. CDR3 nucleotides: TGTGCCAGCAGGTCCGGGACAGGGGGCTTCTATGGCTACACCTTC. Its translation: CASRSGTGGFYGYTF.

This clonotype was observed at least ten times. The chain carries TRBV29-1 and TRBJ2-7; 13 nucleotides align to TRBD2. CDR1 is SQVTM and CDR2 is ANQGSEA in the germline V gene. J lost 5 bases, V lost 5 bases, and 3 bases had no gene match. The CDR3 sequence is 13 residues long. The CDR3 sequence: CSVPGLAGNEQYF. The CDR3 region has the DNA TGCAGCGTTCCGGGACTAGCGGGAAACGAGCAGTACTTC.

In this sample, this clonotype turned up many times. This rearrangement joins TRBV6-1 to TRBJ2-5; 8 nucleotides line up with TRBD2. V shed 5 bases, J shed 5 bases, and the junction held 7 bases outside the gene matches. The CDR3 is 14 amino acids. CDR1 and CDR2 (germline): MNHNS, SASEGT. CDR3: CASSRSGSEETQYF. The CDR3 region has the DNA TGTGCCAGCAGTCGAAGCGGGAGTGAGGAGACCCAGTACTTC.